This T cell receptor (beta chain) emerged from a study of TIL therapy for anti-PD-1-resistant metastatic lung cancer. Study overall: Progressing patients received lymphodepletion, expanded TIL infusion and IL-2. Median tumor mutation burden was under 1.9 mutations per megabase. Median patient age was about 50, ranging about 35-85 years.

Time point denoted: pre-treatment sample, taken before nivolumab and TIL therapy. The libraries were made with immunoSEQ v3. Only in-frame clones appear in the TCRdb table, and some are missing; sequencing was by immunoSEQ multiplex PCR. The repertoire holds about 60,000 clones, with around 87% as singletons. V shed 5 bases and J shed 7 bases, with 21 bases lying between them. Germline V lookup: CDR1 MDHEN, CDR2 SYDVKM. The CDR3 covers 15 residues. The sequenced sample was blood, obtained at baseline. The chain links TRBV28 to TRBJ2-7, with D possibly matching TRBD1 (5 bases). This sequence was found in a person aged 30 to 80 with non-small cell lung cancer. CDR3 region: CASSPTPDIAREQYF. CDR3 bases: TGTGCCAGCAGTCCGACCCCGGACATCGCGAGAGAGCAGTACTTC.